Shown below are 30 T cell receptor beta chains from a single sample sequenced in a study of cytomegalovirus exposure and HLA in healthy donors. The study ran its PCR with 60 Vbeta and 13 Jbeta primers. The method was immunoSEQ multiplex PCR; TCRdb's version includes in-frame clones alone and lacks a portion of them. In the table there are 150,000 to 200,000 clones, 77% of which are singletons. Sequenced material: PBMCs. Receptors were obtained from a woman aged 30 to 39 in good health and CMV-seronegative.

The chain recombines TRBV19 with TRBJ1-5; TRBD1 might be the D (6 bases). With 3 bases removed from V and 3 bases from J, the gap between germline ends came to 12 bases. Germline-derived CDR1 and CDR2 are LNHDA and SQIVND (reference sequence). The CDR3 loop spans 15 amino acids. CDR3 protein: CASSISAGDNQPQHF. The CDR3, as DNA: TGTGCCAGTAGTATTTCGGCAGGGGACAATCAGCCCCAGCATTTT.

The chain recombines TRBV28 with TRBJ1-3, with D unclear. Trimming stripped 6 bases from V and 6 bases from J, with 6 bases between. There are 11 residues in the CDR3. Per the germline V gene, CDR1 is MDHEN and CDR2 is SYDVKM. CDR3 sequence (DNA): TGTGCCAGCAGACTCCAAAACACCATATATTTT. It specifies CASRLQNTIYF.

The V and J genes are TRBV2 and TRBJ1-2; possible D gene TRBD1, 6 bases. In germline, CDR1 is SNHLY, CDR2 FYNNEI. With 6 bases removed from V and 7 bases from J, the gap between germline ends came to 12 bases. This CDR3 contains 12 residues. CDR3 sequence: CASSPAGAGYTF. CDR3 bases: TGTGCCAGCAGCCCGGCAGGGGCTGGCTACACCTTC.

V and J are TRBV27 and TRBJ2-2, with TRBD2 identical over 8 bases. Losses at the gene ends were 3 bases for V and 3 bases for J; bases not matched to a gene: 3. This CDR3 comprises 15 residues. Looked up from germline, CDR1 is MNHEY and CDR2 is SMNVEV (reference sequence). This CDR3 is CASSFGGVDTGELFF. The CDR3 DNA is TGTGCCAGCAGTTTCGGGGGGGTAGACACCGGGGAGCTGTTTTTT.

The V gene is TRBV28, the J gene TRBJ2-5; 7 bases are a match to TRBD2. CDR1 and CDR2 (germline): MDHEN, SYDVKM. This CDR3 is 18 amino acids long. Trimming cost V 2 bases and J 5 bases; bases outside gene matches: 17. Here the CDR3 DNA reads TGTGCCAGCAGTTTAGGGGGGGGTGCGGGACGGGCGAGGGAGACCCAGTACTTC. Translated: CASSLGGGAGRARETQYF.

This chain links TRBV28 with TRBJ1-5; D possibly corresponds to TRBD1 (6 bases). The CDR3 is 13 amino acids. Germline loops: CDR1 MDHEN, CDR2 SYDVKM. Trimming shortened V by 7 bases and J by 9 bases, and 16 bases separated the two germline ends. DNA for the CDR3: TGTGCCAGCACTTCGCCCGGACAGCGGCCCCAGCATTTT. This translates into CASTSPGQRPQHF.

The chain recombines TRBV7-6 with TRBJ2-3, with 9 bases matching TRBD2. The CDR3 sequence is 15 residues long. V shed 3 bases and J 3 bases; nucleotides not matched to a gene: 4. From germline, CDR1 is SGHVS and CDR2 FNYEAQ. CDR3 residues: CASSFSGGRTDTQYF. Here the CDR3 DNA reads TGTGCCAGCAGCTTTAGCGGGGGCCGGACAGATACGCAGTATTTT.

The V call is TRBV7-2, the J call TRBJ2-1, with D maybe TRBD1 (6 bases). The CDR3 runs to 15 residues. V lost 5 bases to trimming and J lost 2 bases, with 13 bases between them. CDR1 and CDR2 from the germline V gene are SGHTA and FQGNSA. DNA of the CDR3: TGTGCCAGCAGCCCACAGGGACCGCCCTACAATGAGCAGTTCTTC. This gives the protein CASSPQGPPYNEQFF.

The CDR3 is CAISEQGLGYEQYF. The CDR3 DNA follows: TGTGCCATCAGTGAGCAGGGGCTGGGGTACGAGCAGTACTTC. The V gene is TRBV10-3, the J gene TRBJ2-7; perhaps TRBD1 as D (6 bases). Deletions cut 2 bases from V and 4 bases from J, with 12 bases between. The CDR3 sequence is 14 residues long. Per the germline V gene, CDR1 is ENHRY and CDR2 is SYGVKD.

This clone was found a few times. This rearrangement joins TRBV5-6 to TRBJ1-1, with TRBD1 matching 11 bases. V shed 3 bases and J 10 bases; nucleotides not matched to a gene: 5. In germline, CDR1 is SGHDT, CDR2 YYEEEE. The CDR3 consists of 13 residues. This CDR3 reads CASSWGQGGVAFF. DNA of the CDR3: TGTGCCAGCAGCTGGGGACAGGGGGGGGTAGCTTTCTTT.

This clone was observed once. The chain uses TRBV11-2 and TRBJ2-7, with 9 nucleotides matching TRBD1. Trimming took 5 bases from V and 3 from J; bases not matched to a gene: 8. The CDR3 has 15 residues. Germline CDR1 and CDR2: SGHAT and FQNNGV. This CDR3 is CASSTPGQGGYEQYF. Written as DNA, the CDR3 is TGTGCCAGCAGCACGCCGGGACAGGGAGGCTACGAGCAGTACTTC. Complete variable domain (other parts from reference TRBV11-2 and TRBJ2-7): EAGVAQSPRYKIIEKRQSVAFWCNPISGHATLYWYQQILGQGPKLLIQFQNNGVVDDSQLPKDRFSAERLKGVDSTLKIQPAKLEDSAVYLCASSTPGQGGYEQYFGPGTRLTVT.

The genes are TRBV29-1 and TRBJ2-5, with D tentatively TRBD1 (6 bases). The CDR3 sequence is 13 residues long. CDR1 is SQVTM, CDR2 ANQGSEA, per germline. V was clipped by 5 bases and J by 5 bases, with 15 bases between them. The CDR3 sequence is CSVTPTGLETQYF. CDR3 DNA: TGCAGCGTTACCCCAACAGGGTTGGAGACCCAGTACTTC.

V and J are TRBV5-6 and TRBJ1-1, with D possibly matching TRBD1 (5 bases). This CDR3 contains 15 residues. Germline values: CDR1 SGHDT, CDR2 YYEEEE. Trimming cost V 5 bases and J 1 base, with 15 bases left between them. Written as DNA, the CDR3 is TGTGCCAGCAGTACACTCGACAGCTGGAACACTGAAGCTTTCTTT. It specifies CASSTLDSWNTEAFF.

The V and J genes are TRBV19 and TRBJ2-1; a possible D gene is TRBD1 (6 bases). The V end was cut by 6 bases, the J end by 7 bases, with 16 bases between. Germline V gene data show CDR1 as LNHDA and CDR2 as SQIVND (reference sequence). The CDR3 runs to 14 residues. CDR3 amino acids: CASSTGSGTNEQFF. The CDR3 DNA sequence: TGTGCCAGTAGCACAGGGAGCGGTACAAATGAGCAGTTCTTC.

The chain recombines TRBV5-6 with TRBJ1-1; 9 positions match TRBD1. V gave up 4 bases and J gave up 6 bases; unmatched junction bases: 10. Germline CDR1 reads SGHDT; CDR2 reads YYEEEE. The CDR3 has 15 residues. CDR3 DNA sequence: TGTGCCAGCAGCCTTCCGGGACAGGGTTTTGCTGAAGCTTTCTTT. Translated, it gives CASSLPGQGFAEAFF.

A word on this clone: A junction end diverges from the germline sequence, so it may reflect a read error. V usage is TRBV5-1 and J usage is TRBJ1-2; TRBD1 might be the D (5 bases). Germline V gene sequence: CDR1 SGHRS, CDR2 YFSETQ. The CDR3 has 15 amino acids. CDR3 nucleotide sequence: TGCGCCAGCAGCTTGGCCGGCCAGGGCTTATATGGCTACCCCTTC. Encoded protein: CASSLAGQGLYGYPF. The full variable domain, in which reference TRBV5-1 and TRBJ1-2 provide the parts outside the CDR3, is KAGVTQTPRYLIKTRGQQVTLSCSPISGHRSVSWYQQTPGQGLQFLFEYFSETQRNKGNFPGRFSGRQFSNSRSEMNVSTLELGDSALYLCASSLAGQGLYGYPFGSGTRLTVV.

The rearrangement uses TRBV7-9 and TRBJ1-1; D not certain. The CDR3 loop spans 14 amino acids. Per the germline V gene, CDR1 is SEHNR and CDR2 is FQNEAQ (reference sequence). V dropped 5 bases and J dropped 2 bases, with 12 bases sitting between them. For the CDR3, the DNA is TGTGCCAGCAGCCCCCCAACCCTAAACACTGAAGCTTTCTTT. This translates into CASSPPTLNTEAFF.

This sequence joins TRBV29-1 and TRBJ2-3; TRBD2 matches at 8 bases. Germline trimming cut 6 bases from V and 5 bases from J; bases unmatched to any gene: 16. This CDR3 comprises 16 residues. The germline V gene has CDR1 SQVTM and CDR2 ANQGSEA. The CDR3 reads CSVKISAGVGKDTQYF. Here the CDR3 DNA reads TGCAGCGTGAAGATTTCAGCGGGAGTAGGGAAAGATACGCAGTATTTT.

The J gene is TRBJ1-5, the V gene TRBV6-5; D gene ambiguous. V lost 2 bases and J lost 3, with 8 bases in between. Germline CDR1 MNHEY, CDR2 SVGAGI. The CDR3 length is 14 residues. The DNA of the CDR3 is TGTGCCAGCAGTTACACGAGGGTCAATCAGCCCCAGCATTTT. Protein sequence: CASSYTRVNQPQHF.

The genes are TRBV19 and TRBJ1-1, with 7 bases aligning to TRBD1. V shed 4 bases and J 6 bases; nucleotides not matched to a gene: 5. The CDR3 is 13 amino acids. Germline values: CDR1 LNHDA, CDR2 SQIVND (reference sequence). The CDR3 DNA follows: TGTGCCAGTAGTACCCCCGGACAGGCTGAAGCTTTCTTT. Translation gives CASSTPGQAEAFF.

The J gene is TRBJ2-1, the V gene TRBV5-6; 7 positions match TRBD2. The CDR3 has 14 amino acids. The J segment lost 9 bases and the V segment lost 5 bases, leaving 11 bases of the junction unmatched. From germline, CDR1 is SGHDT and CDR2 YYEEEE. For the CDR3, the DNA is TGTGCCAGCAGACCCGCGGGACTAAATCGTGAGCAGTTCTTC. The encoded protein is CASRPAGLNREQFF.

This clone was observed a few times. The chain has TRBV5-4 and TRBJ2-5; 9 positions agree with TRBD1. CDR3 length equals 15 residues. CDR1 is SGHNT, CDR2 YYREEE, per germline (reference sequence). Unmatched junction bases numbered 5, after V lost 4 bases and J lost 1 base. The CDR3 DNA reads TGTGCCAGCAGCAGGGACAGGGTGAGCCAAGAGACCCAGTACTTC. Its protein product is CASSRDRVSQETQYF.

The chain recombines TRBV6-6 with TRBJ1-5; TRBD1 might be the D (5 bases). Between the trimmed V and J ends, which lost 0 bases and 7 bases, there was a span of 10 bases. This CDR3 comprises 14 residues. Germline CDR1 reads MNHNY; CDR2 reads SVGAGI (reference sequence). CDR3 sequence (DNA): TGTGCCAGCAGTTACTCGGAGGGGACGCAGCCCCAGCATTTT. Encoded protein: CASSYSEGTQPQHF.

The chain combines TRBV28 with TRBJ1-1, with 9 bases that match TRBD1. The CDR3 loop spans 18 amino acids. V shed 2 bases, J shed 0 bases, and the junction held 10 bases outside the gene matches. The V gene's germline CDR1 is MDHEN and CDR2 SYDVKM. The CDR3 region has the DNA TGTGCCAGCAGTTTAAGTTACAGGGGGCCCTTTGTGAACACTGAAGCTTTCTTT. This translates into CASSLSYRGPFVNTEAFF.

This clone was counted a few times. Within the sample, other DNA sequences also encode this same CDR3. The chain couples TRBV9 to TRBJ2-1; 11 bases map to TRBD1. Trimming at V came to 2 bases and at J to 2 bases, leaving 0 bases not matched to a gene. The CDR3 is 15 amino acids. CDR1 and CDR2 (germline): SGDLS, YYNGEE. In DNA form, the CDR3 reads TGTGCCAGCAGCGTGGGACAGGGGGCCTACAATGAGCAGTTCTTC. Protein: CASSVGQGAYNEQFF.

Here the CDR3 DNA reads TGCGCCAGCAGCCTCGAGATAGAGAGCTATGGCTACACCTTC. This codes for CASSLEIESYGYTF. The chain carries TRBV5-1 and TRBJ1-2, with no clear D. Trimming left V 4 bases short and J 4 bases short, with 14 bases between. The CDR3 is 14 residues long. CDR1 is SGHRS, CDR2 YFSETQ, per germline.

This sequence joins TRBV6-5 and TRBJ1-2; D is uncertain. With 10 bases removed from V and 4 bases from J, the gap between germline ends came to 13 bases. The CDR3 runs 12 residues. Germline V lookup: CDR1 MNHEY, CDR2 SVGAGI. This chain's CDR3 is CATYTASYGYTF. CDR3 coding DNA: TGTGCCACCTATACAGCTTCCTATGGCTACACCTTC.

V and J are TRBV30 and TRBJ1-1; D unresolved. Germline-derived CDR1 and CDR2 are GTSNPN and SVGIG (reference sequence). The CDR3 has 11 residues. V was shortened by 4 bases and J by 7 bases, with 10 bases between the two germline ends. CDR3 coding DNA: TGTGCCTGGAAGAGAGCTTTTGAAGCTTTCTTT. As protein: CAWKRAFEAFF.

This clone was seen only a few times. This chain links TRBV30 with TRBJ2-7, with 7 nucleotides matching TRBD1. Germline loops: CDR1 GTSNPN, CDR2 SVGIG (reference sequence). The CDR3 has 15 amino acids. The trim removed 2 bases at V and 3 bases at J, leaving 10 bases unmatched. The CDR3 reads CAWSPEDRRFYEQYF. CDR3 in DNA: TGTGCCTGGAGTCCCGAGGACAGGAGATTCTACGAGCAGTACTTC.

This clone was counted between two and nine times. V usage is TRBV7-2 and J usage is TRBJ1-2; the match to TRBD1 covers 10 bases. CDR1 SGHTA and CDR2 FQGNSA come from the germline V gene. CDR3 length: 16 residues. J lost 1 base, V lost 4 bases, and 6 bases had no gene match. Here the CDR3 DNA reads TGTGCCAGCAGCTCAACCGGGACAGGGGTTAACTATGGCTACACCTTC. It is translated as CASSSTGTGVNYGYTF.